The 4 T cell receptor beta chains below all came from one sample that was sequenced in a study of regulatory T cells in long-lasting Graves disease (dated by TCRdb to about 2021). The sample's time point, from its label and the paper: newly diagnosed GD, antithyroid drugs for less than 3 months. For both TCR sequencing and RNA sequencing, RNA was extracted from PBMCs using TRIzol. Library construction relied on multiplex PCR. Sequencing was carried out with an Illumina HiSeq 4000. To build TCR beta libraries, CDR3 regions were amplified by Arm-PCR using iRepertoire HTBI primers. TCRdb reworked the public reads: Q25 trimming with fastp, MiXCR clone assembly, productive beta chains retained. Identical CDR3 proteins give one entry, which carries the most common genes and DNA. The sample table lists about 530,000 distinct CDR3 sequences, around 16% of them with a count of one. The ten largest clonotypes hold 20% to 25% of the sample.

These data were also filed under a second study, of T cells in Graves' hyperthyroidism and ophthalmopathy.

The material sequenced was peripheral blood mononuclear cells (PBMCs), taken at new diagnosis, from a patient treated with antithyroid drugs. Receptors were obtained from a woman aged 40-60 years with Graves disease. Donor details come from another sample of the same person, matched by shared clones.

In its sample, this clonotype was seen many times. The chain couples TRBV12-3 or TRBV12-4 to TRBJ1-1; no clear D gene. The V end lost 2 bases, the J end lost 11 bases, and 24 bases lay between the germline ends. The length of the CDR3 is 16 residues. The CDR3: CASSLRWALSTRMAFF. The CDR3 DNA is TGTGCCAGCAGTTTACGGTGGGCGCTTTCTACCAGGATGGCTTTCTTT.

This clonotype was observed many times. V gene TRBV2 combines with J gene TRBJ1-5, with D uncertain. Between the trimmed V and J ends, which lost 5 bases and 2 bases, there was a span of 16 bases. The CDR3 is 16 residues long. Germline V gene lookup returns CDR1 SNHLY and CDR2 FYNNEI. Written as DNA, the CDR3 is TGTGCCAGCAGTACCACGGGAGGGAGAGGCAATCAGCCCCAGCATTTT. Amino acid sequence: CASSTTGGRGNQPQHF.

V usage is TRBV12-3 or TRBV12-4 and J usage is TRBJ1-1; perhaps TRBD1 as D (6 bases). This CDR3 is 15 amino acids long. V was clipped by 2 bases and J by 0 bases, with 10 bases between them. CDR3 in DNA: TGTGCCAGCAGTTTAAGGGGGGGTGTGAACACTGAAGCTTTCTTT. Protein sequence: CASSLRGGVNTEAFF.

This clonotype has a handful of counts. The chain combines TRBV2 with TRBJ1-2; tentative D call: TRBD1 (6 bases). Germline CDR1 reads SNHLY; CDR2 reads FYNNEI. There are 15 residues in the CDR3. Trimming took 11 bases from V and 8 from J, leaving 27 bases between them. This chain's CDR3 is CAGGGRRGDIRGYTF. The CDR3 nucleotides are TGTGCCGGAGGGGGGAGGAGGGGGGATATAAGGGGCTACACCTTC.